This T cell receptor (beta chain) was identified during a study of blood T cell repertoires in COVID-19 (dated by TCRdb to 2018 to 2020). Background on the whole study: The collaborator samples originated in the United States, Italy and Spain and spanned the acute and convalescent phases of COVID-19. The prospective study material was composed of cDNA or gDNA derived from T cells, B-cell-depleted T cells, or PBMCs. Sample metadata almost always included a de-identified subject ID, COVID-19 status, age in years and sex. HLA class I and class II types, where available, came from metadata supplied by the sample provider rather than from assay-based typing. The repertoires were made available in a free public database intended to serve as a resource for research on the immune response to SARS-CoV-2. The dataset comprised deeply sampled blood TCRbeta repertoires from subjects exposed to, actively infected with, or recovered from COVID-19. The samples were drawn from the first 160 participants of the ongoing ImmuneRACE study and from 1,254 subjects provided by 6 global collaborators.

This clone showed up just once. It has no known antigen specificity. Nothing much larger sits one base from this clone, and base qualities are not available. V lost 5 bases and J lost 5 bases; the stretch between them is 14 bases long. The germline V gene yields SGHNT for CDR1 and YENEEA for CDR2. CDR3 length: 14 amino acids, cysteine to phenylalanine. The only DNA kept is the CDR3, 42 bases in frame from the first base. What the work shows at the level of the full study, not this receptor alone: The quantity of clinical and demographic metadata differed by source and by participant and was supplied without curation.

The immunoSEQ Assay, a bias-controlled multiplex PCR, was used to amplify TCRbeta CDR3 regions from genomic DNA. The authors processed their data as follows. Within the assay, amplification of reference gene primers was used to estimate how many nucleated cells each sample contained. To quantify the absolute abundance of each unique TCRbeta CDR3 rearrangement, sequence reads were collapsed and filtered. For each sample, productive Simpson clonality was calculated as the square root of Simpson's diversity index across productive rearrangements. The source is immuneACCESS, and TCRdb retained only in-frame sequences with V and J called. Part of the clones is not carried over; for the studies checked, unresolved V genes explain less than half of this, and the remainder is unexplained. That table is the source of V, J and clone size, and D and trimming were worked out from the DNA. This sample holds 250,000 to 300,000 clones; about 80% were observed only once. Around 3.4% of the sample is held by the ten biggest clonotypes.

The collaborating institutions used their own protocols to collect whole blood in K2EDTA tubes. For TCRbeta analysis, collaborators shipped samples as frozen whole blood, isolated PBMCs, or DNA extracted from either of those sample types. The receptor chain draws on TRBV11-3 and TRBJ2-3; TRBD1 is a possible D gene, resting on 5 matching bases. The specimen was peripheral blood. This TCR was sampled from a woman of 80 years or more with acute or convalescent COVID-19. CDR3 reads: CASSPSWGEDTQYF. The nucleotide sequence is TGTGCCAGCAGCCCCTCATGGGGCGAAGATACGCAGTATTTT.